Described below is a single T cell receptor beta chain sequence and its context. It lacks a known antigen. Base qualities are not at hand, and no much larger clone is one base apart. The cohort was made up of approximately 670 healthy bone marrow donors. At the time of sampling, all cohort members were nominally healthy, though unrecorded immune exposures were likely present. The donor was CMV seropositive and belonged to the group of 250 to 350 seropositive cohort members. A peripheral blood sample was provided by each donor, and peripheral blood mononuclear cells were used for TCR beta sequencing. The Qiagen DNeasy Blood Extraction Kit was used to extract genomic DNA from the blood cell samples. Library method: the immunoSEQ multiplex PCR assay. For the multiplex PCR, a mixture combining 60 forward primers for TCR Vbeta segments and 13 reverse primers for TCR Jbeta segments was used. The CDR3 region of rearranged TCR beta genes was amplified from genomic DNA by a multiplex PCR assay. The amplified TCR beta libraries were sequenced on the Illumina HiSeq System as 87-base-pair reads. For the original study's pipeline: In a later analysis, some 80 million unique TCR beta chains were counted across the roughly 670 repertoires, and some 10 million of these chains were shared by at least two donors. Raw reads were error-corrected and collapsed into unique sequences by a nearest-neighbor algorithm in which closely related sequences were merged to remove PCR and sequencing errors. CDR3 sequences were aligned to IMGT reference sequences to assign V, D and J gene segments. For a sequence to be retained, a match of at least six nucleotides to both a V gene segment and a J gene segment was required. A rearrangement counted as productive if the CDR3 had no stop codons and remained in frame with V and J, and every other rearrangement counted as non-productive. CDR3 was defined according to IMGT convention as the region running from the second conserved V-encoded cysteine to the conserved J-encoded phenylalanine. In an earlier analysis of some 550 of the donors, sequences lacking an unambiguous match to a single V gene segment were excluded. An earlier analysis of just under 600 of the donors called V segments functional above 56.7% productive rearrangements and segregating when the between-donor standard deviation exceeded 5%. A statistical classification framework was developed to diagnose cytomegalovirus status using the catalog of TCR beta chain sequences. In a later analysis, V and J genes were assigned by comparing TCR nucleotide sequences against IMGT/GENE-DB human TR gene sequences. In a later analysis, CDR3 sequences and most-parsimonious VDJ recombination scenarios were assigned using the TCRdist pipeline. In a later analysis, every TCR beta chain was defined by the combination of its CDR3 amino acid sequence and its V-gene family, and reads without a unique V-gene family were dropped. In a later analysis, 450 to 600 highly shared, low-generation-probability nucleotide sequences were removed to address suspected cross-contamination and a sequencing artifact. A later analysis calculated a clonal expansion index for each public chain from normalized within-repertoire ranks of inferred template counts. Generation probabilities in a later analysis came from a VDJ recombination model fitted to out-of-frame rearrangements, and those results were checked against IGoR. In a later analysis, TCR-TCR, TCR-HLA and TCR-CMV co-occurrence was scored with hypergeometric tests, and a repertoire-size bias correction was applied to TCR pairs. A later analysis estimated false discovery rates by permuting HLA or CMV assignments 20 times. In a later analysis, co-occurring TCRs were grouped using DBSCAN, and TCRdist sequence similarity was added for clustering within HLA-allele-positive subsets. Repertoires with fewer than 30,000 or more than 120,000 public chains, plus five repertoires with anomalous nucleotide sharing, were excluded from co-occurrence clustering. What TCRdb holds here is the immuneACCESS table cut down to in-frame rearrangements. Part of the clones is not present; checked against another copy, under half of the missing clones reflect an unresolved V gene, and the others are unexplained. Clone size and V and J calls were adopted from that table, with D and trimming inferred from the DNA. In this sample the table shows under 200,000 clones, around 75% of which occur a single time. Approximately 6% of the sample belongs to the ten largest clones.

Per the germline V gene (reference sequence), MNHEY is the CDR1 and SMNVEV is the CDR2. The CDR3 contains 12 residues, cysteine and phenylalanine counted. Of all the DNA, just the CDR3 is kept, 36 bases in frame from base 1. The junction carries 12 bases between V and J, which are trimmed by 5 bases and 7 bases respectively. The data stem from a study of cytomegalovirus exposure and HLA in healthy donors (TCRdb year 2017). With regard to the full study: In an earlier analysis of roughly 590 of the donors, 276 Gb of sequence data and approximately 120 million unique TCR beta sequences from about 190 million T cells were reported. The study aimed to test whether signatures of past pathogen exposure could be identified by cataloging public T cell receptors. To decide whether each TCR beta V gene segment behaved as functional or pseudogenic, an earlier analysis of 587 of the donors relied on high-throughput TCR beta sequencing. Of the 398 genotyped donors, about 80% fell in the genetic ancestry cluster associated with self-reported Caucasian donors. Both class I and class II loci were covered by HLA typing, at four-digit resolution. A later genetic analysis used genome-wide SNP genotypes for about 65% of the 666 donors, treating that subset as a discovery cohort. Five DR-DQ haplotypes were treated as single units for association and clustering because of strong linkage in the cohort. All discovery cohort repertoires had been generated on a single sequencing platform. Using immunosequencing, the study profiled T cell repertoires from about 620 subjects and related those repertoires to cytomegalovirus serostatus. Along with the approximately 700-subject first cohort, a separate validation cohort of over a hundred different subjects was used. Donor age, sex, ethnicity and CMV serostatus were collected together with the repertoire data. The number of typed donors differed by locus: about 629-630 for A, B, C, DRB1 and DQB1; some 540 for DQA1; 606 for DPA1; and 450 to 480 for DPB1. To predict cytomegalovirus infection status, the study combined high-throughput TCR immunosequencing, statistical association of individual TCRs with disease status, and machine learning. Across roughly 420 genotyped donors of the cohort, an average of about 240,000 unique TCR beta nucleotide sequences per donor were sequenced, and 15% to 20% of those sequences were non-productive. Rather than drawing on any new phenotypic data, the later analysis identified candidate immune exposures from TCR beta sequences and the way those sequences occurred across donors. About 280 gigabases of sequencing data and tens of millions of unique TCR sequences were included in an early release covering roughly 600 HLA-typed donors. To study patterns of TCR occurrence, a later analysis re-analyzed previously published TCR beta repertoires from 700 or so donors and added high-resolution HLA genotyping.

Paper-wide results and their limitations: The classifier was reported to diagnose cytomegalovirus status with high specificity and sensitivity in both the original and validation cohorts. Linkage disequilibrium might explain the correlated functional status among segregating V segments, but an unknown experimental factor could not be excluded. In a later genetic analysis, a missense DCLRE1C variant was associated with V-gene and J-gene trimming of TCR beta chains, and the association was replicated in an independent cohort. A further reported finding was that TCR beta sequences accurately predicted the HLA-A and HLA-B alleles for most subjects in the first cohort. The cohort was sequenced for TCR beta chains only, and without alpha or paired-chain data the features that could be detected were limited. The study listed 150 to 200 TCR beta chains as associated with cytomegalovirus. Some IMGT-functional V segments, including TRBV6-2 and TRBV6-3, could not be distinguished by the 87-base-pair reads and were therefore excluded. The only immune exposure information available for the cohort was CMV serostatus. In an earlier analysis of fewer than 750 of the donors, most TCR beta V segments were observed in productive rearrangements about 87% or about 30% of the time, broadly matching IMGT annotations. In a later analysis, about 17,000 TCR beta sequences were associated with specific HLA alleles at a false discovery rate of 0.05. In a later genetic analysis, fewer N-insertions in productive TCRs were reported among donors in an Asian-associated ancestry cluster than the approximately 630-donor mean. Several of the top co-occurrence clusters appeared to be linked to parvovirus B19, influenza, CMV and Epstein-Barr virus, according to a later analysis. When HLA alleles, especially DR and DQ, strongly co-occurred, attributing TCR associations to individual alleles was difficult. Across donors, most TCR sequences were observed very rarely, whereas some public TCRs were present in many individuals. Roughly uniform sequencing depth across donors was assumed in presence/absence analyses, although this assumption may not hold. A few of the identified cytomegalovirus-associated TCR beta chains were confirmed in vitro to be specific for cytomegalovirus antigens. A later analysis found that most CMV-associated TCR beta chains appeared HLA-restricted, with HLA associations seemingly driven largely by CMV exposure. A later analysis found that HLA-associated TCR beta chains were more clonally expanded and had lower generation probabilities than equally common non-associated chains. A cluster of highly shared sequence variants was judged likely to represent a technical artifact of the sequencing pipeline. In a later analysis, TCR association rates were found to vary across HLA loci, with the most associated TCRs seen for DRB1 alleles and the fewest for HLA-C alleles. The authors suggested that the approach could potentially be generalized to other disease states and immunological phenotypes. Because counts were too low, under 20 rarely observed V segments, including chromosome 9 orphons, were left out of the earlier analysis of about 500 of the donors. Because HLA typing was missing for some donors at each locus, association tests included only the typed subset.

The chain uses TRBV27 and TRBJ2-7; TRBD2 might be the D gene, on 6 matching bases. Sequenced input: PBMCs. The TCR comes from a woman aged 25 to 45 in good health and CMV-seropositive. CDR3 protein: CASSGGLGEQYF. The nucleotides are TGTGCCAGCAGTGGGGGACTTGGAGAGCAGTACTTC.